A single sample gave rise to the 3 T cell receptor beta chains below, sequenced in a study of regulatory T cells in long-lasting Graves disease. To make TCR beta libraries, researchers used iRepertoire HTBI primers and Arm-PCR of CDR3 regions. One entry per CDR3 protein, called by TCRdb with MiXCR from the multiplex PCR reads. The profile covers approximately 350,000 distinct CDR3 sequences, with roughly 12% appearing a single time and approximately 19% taken by the ten largest. Time point given: newly diagnosed GD, antithyroid drugs for less than 3 months. RNA extracted from PBMCs served as the sequencing template. This same sample was also taken into another study, of T cells in Graves' hyperthyroidism and ophthalmopathy.

The sequences come from peripheral blood mononuclear cells (PBMCs), collected at new diagnosis, from a patient treated with antithyroid drugs. The receptors derive from a woman between 18 and 29 years old with Graves disease.

This clonotype was observed many times. The genes are TRBV2 and TRBJ2-5, with D uncertain. This CDR3 has 13 residues. V was shortened by 4 bases and J by 1 base, with 7 bases between the two germline ends. Per the germline V gene, CDR1 is SNHLY and CDR2 is FYNNEI. The CDR3 loop reads CASSGTSQETQYF. The CDR3 region has the DNA TGTGCCAGCAGTGGGACGAGCCAAGAGACCCAGTACTTC.

This clonotype has at least ten counts. This sequence joins TRBV30 and TRBJ1-4, with unresolved D. Germline lookup yields CDR1 GTSNPN and CDR2 SVGIG (reference sequence). The CDR3 extends over 12 amino acids. Trimming shortened V by 5 bases and J by 0 bases, and 4 bases separated the two germline ends. CDR3 amino acids: CAWGATNEKLFF. The CDR3 region has the DNA TGTGCCTGGGGTGCAACTAATGAAAAACTGTTTTTT.

This clonotype was observed a few times. The CDR3 loop is CASGNVGGAGNEQFF. In DNA, the CDR3 is TGTGCCAGCGGAAACGTCGGGGGGGCTGGCAATGAGCAGTTCTTC. V gene TRBV7-6 combines with J gene TRBJ2-1, with 8 bases lining up with TRBD2. V was clipped by 8 bases and J by 6 bases; unmatched bases: 12. The germline gives CDR1 SGHVS, CDR2 FNYEAQ. The CDR3 runs 15 residues.